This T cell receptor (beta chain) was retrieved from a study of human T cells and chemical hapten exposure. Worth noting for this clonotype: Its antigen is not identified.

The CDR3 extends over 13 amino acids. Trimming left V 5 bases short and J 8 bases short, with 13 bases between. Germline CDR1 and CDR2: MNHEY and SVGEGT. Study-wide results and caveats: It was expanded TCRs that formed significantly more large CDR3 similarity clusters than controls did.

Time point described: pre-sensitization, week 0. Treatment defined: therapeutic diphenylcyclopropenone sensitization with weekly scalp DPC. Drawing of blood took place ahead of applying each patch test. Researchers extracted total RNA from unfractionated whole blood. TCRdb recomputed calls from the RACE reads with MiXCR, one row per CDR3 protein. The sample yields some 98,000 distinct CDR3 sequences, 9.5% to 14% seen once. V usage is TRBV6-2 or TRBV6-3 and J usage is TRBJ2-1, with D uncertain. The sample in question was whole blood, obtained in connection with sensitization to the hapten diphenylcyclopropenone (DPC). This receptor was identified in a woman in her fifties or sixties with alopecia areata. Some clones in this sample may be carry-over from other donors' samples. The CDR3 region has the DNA TGTGCCAGCAGTGACGGTTGGGTCTATGAGCAGTTCTTC. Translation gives CASSDGWVYEQFF.